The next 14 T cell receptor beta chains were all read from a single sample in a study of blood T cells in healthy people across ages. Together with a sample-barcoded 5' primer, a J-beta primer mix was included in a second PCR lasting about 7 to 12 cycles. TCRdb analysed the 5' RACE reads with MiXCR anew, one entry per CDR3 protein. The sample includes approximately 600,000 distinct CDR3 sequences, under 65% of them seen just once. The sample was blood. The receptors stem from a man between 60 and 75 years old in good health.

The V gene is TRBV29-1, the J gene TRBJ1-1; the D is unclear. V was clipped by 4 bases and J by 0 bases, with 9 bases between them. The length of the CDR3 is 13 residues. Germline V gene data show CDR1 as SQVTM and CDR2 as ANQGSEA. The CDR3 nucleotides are TGCAGCGTTGCCAAGGAATTGAACACTGAAGCTTTCTTT. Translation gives CSVAKELNTEAFF.

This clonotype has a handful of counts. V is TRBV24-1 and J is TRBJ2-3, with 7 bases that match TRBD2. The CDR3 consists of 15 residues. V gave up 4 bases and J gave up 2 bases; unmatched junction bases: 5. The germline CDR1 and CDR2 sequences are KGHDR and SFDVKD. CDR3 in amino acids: CATSDPAGPTDTQYF. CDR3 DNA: TGTGCCACCAGTGACCCAGCGGGGCCCACAGATACGCAGTATTTT.

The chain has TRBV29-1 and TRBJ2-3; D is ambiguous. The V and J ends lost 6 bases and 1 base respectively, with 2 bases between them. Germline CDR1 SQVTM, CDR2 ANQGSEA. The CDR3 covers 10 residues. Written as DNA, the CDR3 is TGCAGCGTCCGCACAGATACGCAGTATTTT. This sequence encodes CSVRTDTQYF.

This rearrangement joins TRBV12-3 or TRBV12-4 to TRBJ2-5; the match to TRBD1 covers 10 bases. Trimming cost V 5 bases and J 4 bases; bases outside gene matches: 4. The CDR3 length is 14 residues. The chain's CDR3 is CASSDRGQGETQYF. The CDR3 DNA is TGTGCCAGCAGTGACAGGGGGCAGGGAGAGACCCAGTACTTC.

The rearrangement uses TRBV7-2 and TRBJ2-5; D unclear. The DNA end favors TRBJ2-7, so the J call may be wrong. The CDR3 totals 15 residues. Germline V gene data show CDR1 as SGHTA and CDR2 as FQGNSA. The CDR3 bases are TGTGCCAGCAGCTCCCAGCCCGCCAAGCACTACGAGCAGTACTTC. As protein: CASSSQPAKHYEQYF.

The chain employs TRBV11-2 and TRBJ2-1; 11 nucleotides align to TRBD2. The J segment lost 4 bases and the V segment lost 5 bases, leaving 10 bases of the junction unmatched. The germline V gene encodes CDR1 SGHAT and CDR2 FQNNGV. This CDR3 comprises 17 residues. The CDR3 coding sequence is TGTGCCAGCAGCGCTTGGGGGGGACTAGCGGTTTACAATGAGCAGTTCTTC. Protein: CASSAWGGLAVYNEQFF.

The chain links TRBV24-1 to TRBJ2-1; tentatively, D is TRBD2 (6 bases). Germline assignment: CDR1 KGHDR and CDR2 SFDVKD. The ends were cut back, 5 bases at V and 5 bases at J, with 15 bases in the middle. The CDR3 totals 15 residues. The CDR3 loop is CATSVFGGVHNEQFF. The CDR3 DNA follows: TGTGCCACCAGTGTCTTTGGCGGGGTTCACAATGAGCAGTTCTTC.

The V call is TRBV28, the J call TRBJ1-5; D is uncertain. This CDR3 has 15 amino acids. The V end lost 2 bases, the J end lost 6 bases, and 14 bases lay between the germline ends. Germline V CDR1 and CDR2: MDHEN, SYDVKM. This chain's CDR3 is CASSLVGGLGQPQHF. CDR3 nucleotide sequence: TGTGCCAGCAGTTTAGTGGGAGGCCTTGGTCAGCCCCAGCATTTT.

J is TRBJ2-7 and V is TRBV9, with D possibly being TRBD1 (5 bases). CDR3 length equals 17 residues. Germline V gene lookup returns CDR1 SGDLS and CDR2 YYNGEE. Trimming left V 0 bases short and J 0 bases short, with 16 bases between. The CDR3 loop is CASSVGGLGQASYEQYF. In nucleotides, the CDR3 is TGTGCCAGCAGCGTAGGCGGCTTGGGGCAGGCCTCCTACGAGCAGTACTTC.

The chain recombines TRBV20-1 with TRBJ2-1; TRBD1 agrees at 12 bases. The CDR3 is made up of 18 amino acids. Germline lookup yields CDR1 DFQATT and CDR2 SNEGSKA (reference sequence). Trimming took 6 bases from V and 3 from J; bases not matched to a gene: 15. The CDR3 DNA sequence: TGCAGTGCCGGGGACAGGGGGCAGCGGAGGATGGACTACAATGAGCAGTTCTTC. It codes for CSAGDRGQRRMDYNEQFF.

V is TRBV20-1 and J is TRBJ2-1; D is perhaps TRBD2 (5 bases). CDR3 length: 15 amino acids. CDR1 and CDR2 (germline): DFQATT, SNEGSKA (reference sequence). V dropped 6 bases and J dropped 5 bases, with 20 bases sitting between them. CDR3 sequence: CSATRGETYDNEQFF. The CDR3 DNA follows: TGCAGTGCCACTCGGGGTGAGACCTATGACAATGAGCAGTTCTTC.

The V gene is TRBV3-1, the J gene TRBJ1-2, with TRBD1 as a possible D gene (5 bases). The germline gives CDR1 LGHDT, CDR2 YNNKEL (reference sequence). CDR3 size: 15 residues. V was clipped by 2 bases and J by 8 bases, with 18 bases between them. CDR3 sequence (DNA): TGTGCCAGCAGCCAACCGGACAAGGGGCGCGGGGGCTACACCTTC. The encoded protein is CASSQPDKGRGGYTF.

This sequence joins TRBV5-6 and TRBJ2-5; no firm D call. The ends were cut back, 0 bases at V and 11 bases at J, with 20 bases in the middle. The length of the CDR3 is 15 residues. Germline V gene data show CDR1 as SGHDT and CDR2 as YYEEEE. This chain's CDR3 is CASSLVERSRYEQYF. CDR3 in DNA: TGTGCCAGCAGCTTGGTCGAACGGAGTAGGTATGAGCAGTACTTC.

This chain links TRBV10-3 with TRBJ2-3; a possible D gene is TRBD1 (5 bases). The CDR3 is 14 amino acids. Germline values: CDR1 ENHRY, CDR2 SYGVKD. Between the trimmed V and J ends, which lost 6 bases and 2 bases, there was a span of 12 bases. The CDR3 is CAIRGQGTTDTQYF. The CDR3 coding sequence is TGTGCCATCAGGGGGCAGGGAACCACAGATACGCAGTATTTT.